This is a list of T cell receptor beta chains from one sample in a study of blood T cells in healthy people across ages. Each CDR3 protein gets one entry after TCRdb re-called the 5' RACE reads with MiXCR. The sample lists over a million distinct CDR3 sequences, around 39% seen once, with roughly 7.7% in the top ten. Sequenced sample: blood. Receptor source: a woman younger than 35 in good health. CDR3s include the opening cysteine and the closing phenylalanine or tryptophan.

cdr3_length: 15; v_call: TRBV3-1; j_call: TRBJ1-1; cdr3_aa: CASSRGQGGRAEAFF
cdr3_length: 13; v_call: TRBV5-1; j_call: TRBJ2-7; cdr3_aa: CASSIGQAGEQYF
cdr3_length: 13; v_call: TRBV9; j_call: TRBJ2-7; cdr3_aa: CASSPDLTYEQYF
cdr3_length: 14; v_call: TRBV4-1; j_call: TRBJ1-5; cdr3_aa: CASQTEASNQPQHF
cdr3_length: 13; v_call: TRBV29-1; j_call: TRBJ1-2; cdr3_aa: CSVEGGTAYGYTF
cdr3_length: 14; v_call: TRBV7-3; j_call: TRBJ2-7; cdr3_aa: CASSPGTSVDEQYF
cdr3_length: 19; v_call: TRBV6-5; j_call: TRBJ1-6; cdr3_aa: CASSYYNRGQSSYNSPLHF
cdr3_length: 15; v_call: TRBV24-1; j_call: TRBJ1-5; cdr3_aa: CATSGVRQSNQPQHF
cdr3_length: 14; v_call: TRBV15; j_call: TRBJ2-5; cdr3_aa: CATSPDRGHETQYF
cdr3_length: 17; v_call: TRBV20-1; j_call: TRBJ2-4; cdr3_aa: CSACTDRGQGAKNIQYF
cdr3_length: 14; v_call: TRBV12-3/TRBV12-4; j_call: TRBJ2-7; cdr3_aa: CASRSGGGSYEQYF
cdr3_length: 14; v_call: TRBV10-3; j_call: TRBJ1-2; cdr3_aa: CASNFGDRGYGYTF
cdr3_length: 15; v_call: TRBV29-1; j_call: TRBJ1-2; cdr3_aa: CSGHGTASGGYGYTF
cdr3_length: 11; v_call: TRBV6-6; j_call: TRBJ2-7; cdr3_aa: CASSPPGEQYF
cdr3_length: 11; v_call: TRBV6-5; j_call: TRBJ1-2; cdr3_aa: CASAWNYGYTF
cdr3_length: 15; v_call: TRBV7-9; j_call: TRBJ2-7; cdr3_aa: CASSPSGRYPYEQYF
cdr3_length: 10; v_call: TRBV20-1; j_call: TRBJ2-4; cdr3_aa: CSASQEAQYF
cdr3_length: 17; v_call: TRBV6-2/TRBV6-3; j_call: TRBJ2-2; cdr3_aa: CASSPITSGGTTGELFF
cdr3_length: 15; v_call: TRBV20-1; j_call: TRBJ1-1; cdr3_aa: CSARSGDRVRTEAFF
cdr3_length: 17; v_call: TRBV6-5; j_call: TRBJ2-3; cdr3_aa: CASSYSPPGPSTDTQYF
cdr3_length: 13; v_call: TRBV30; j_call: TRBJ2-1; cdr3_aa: CAWSVRLGREQFF
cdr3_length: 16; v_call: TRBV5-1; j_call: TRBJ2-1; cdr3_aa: CASSLAGVQGKGNLFF
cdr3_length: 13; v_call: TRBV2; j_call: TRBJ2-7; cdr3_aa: CASSGTVFYEQYF
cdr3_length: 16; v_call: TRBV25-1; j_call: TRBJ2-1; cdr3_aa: CASSEYVLAGDNEQFF
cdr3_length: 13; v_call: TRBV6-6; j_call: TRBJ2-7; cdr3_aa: CASSYGVSNEQYF
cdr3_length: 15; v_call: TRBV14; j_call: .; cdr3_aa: CASSGPGTGPYEQYF
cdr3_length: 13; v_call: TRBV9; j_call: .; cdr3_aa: CASSVEGSHEQYF
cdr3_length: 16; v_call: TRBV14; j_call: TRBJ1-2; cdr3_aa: CASSPGTGVRNYGYTF